These 10 T cell receptor beta chains originate from one sample sequenced in a study of T cells in Graves' hyperthyroidism and ophthalmopathy (dated by TCRdb to the late 2010s). Preparation of the library involved multiplex PCR. The sequencing machine was an Illumina HiSeq 2000. Amplification of TCR beta CDR3 regions was carried out from RNA transcripts. The TCR CDR3 was subjected to a first round of RT-PCR using the HTBI primer set and the Qiagen OneStep RT-PCR kit. TCRdb cleaned the public reads at Q25 with fastp, built clones with MiXCR and kept in-frame beta chains. CDR3 protein sequences are deduplicated, and each keeps its most common genes and DNA. The sample table shows fewer than 650,000 distinct CDR3 sequences, and approximately 15% are seen once. The ten largest clonotypes hold 7.1% of the sample. The specimen was blood. These receptors were obtained from a woman in her late teens or twenties with Graves' ophthalmopathy.

This clonotype has ten or more counts. V usage is TRBV6-1 and J usage is TRBJ2-2, with D uncertain. CDR1 and CDR2 from the germline V gene are MNHNS and SASEGT. V gave up 5 bases and J gave up 7 bases, with 8 bases separating them. This CDR3 has 12 residues. The DNA of the CDR3 is TGTGCCAGCAGTTTTAGTGTCGGGGAGCTGTTTTTT. Its translation: CASSFSVGELFF.

Comment on this clonotype: The conserved phenylalanine or tryptophan is not found at the CDR3 terminus, so this likely reflects a read error. The chain combines TRBV18 with TRBJ1-3; tentatively, D is TRBD1 (5 bases). CDR1 is KGHSH, CDR2 LQKENI, per germline. With 2 bases removed from V and 4 bases from J, the gap between germline ends came to 15 bases. The CDR3 sequence is 16 residues long. This chain's CDR3 is CASSPDRIPRGNTIYL. Here the CDR3 DNA reads TGTGCCAGCTCACCAGACAGAATCCCGCGCGGAAACACCATATATCTT.

The chain links TRBV7-2 to TRBJ2-3, with D possibly TRBD1 on 6 matching bases. The CDR3 spans 15 residues. CDR1 is SGHTA, CDR2 FQGNSA, per germline. Trimming removed 2 bases at V and 1 base at J, with 10 bases between. CDR3: CASSLSGQRTDTQYF. DNA of the CDR3: TGTGCCAGCAGCTTAAGCGGACAGCGCACAGATACGCAGTATTTT.

This clonotype was detected ten times or more. The chain recombines TRBV28 with TRBJ2-7; D is unclear. The CDR3 spans 9 residues. Trimming stripped 8 bases from V and 6 bases from J, with 5 bases between. Germline CDR1 and CDR2: MDHEN and SYDVKM. CDR3 loop: CASGPEQYF. The CDR3 region has the DNA TGTGCCAGCGGCCCCGAGCAGTACTTC.

This clonotype occurred a few times. This chain uses TRBV27 with TRBJ1-2; D not resolved. The CDR3 is made up of 14 amino acids. Trimming removed 4 bases from V and 4 bases from J, with 13 bases in between. Per germline, CDR1 MNHEY and CDR2 SMNVEV (reference sequence). CDR3 DNA sequence: TGTGCCAGCAGTTCGGTGAAGGGATCCTATGGCTACACCTTC. It yields the protein CASSSVKGSYGYTF.

This clonotype occurred many times. The J gene is TRBJ1-1, the V gene TRBV28; D call uncertain. This CDR3 region has 11 residues. The germline gives CDR1 MDHEN, CDR2 SYDVKM. Trimming cost V 10 bases and J 1 base, with 7 bases left between them. CDR3 loop: CATLGNTEAFF. The CDR3 DNA follows: TGTGCCACCCTTGGGAACACTGAAGCTTTCTTT.

There are many counts of this clonotype. The V and J genes are TRBV9 and TRBJ2-7, with 7 positions matching TRBD2. Germline V gene data show CDR1 as SGDLS and CDR2 as YYNGEE. This CDR3 spans 17 amino acids. After removal of 0 bases from V and 2 bases from J, the junction contained 11 bases not matched to a gene. DNA of the CDR3: TGTGCCAGCAGCGTAGATGCGGGGGTTGGGGGTGCCTACGAGCAGTACTTC. Protein product: CASSVDAGVGGAYEQYF.

In this sample, this clonotype turned up many times. This chain joins TRBV28 and TRBJ1-1; D might be TRBD1 (5 bases). Germline CDR1 is MDHEN and CDR2 is SYDVKM. With 6 bases removed from V and 2 bases from J, the gap between germline ends came to 16 bases. The CDR3 runs to 15 residues. This chain's CDR3 is CASRPETVSNTEAFF. The CDR3 DNA reads as TGTGCCAGCAGACCCGAGACAGTTTCAAACACTGAAGCTTTCTTT.

This chain joins TRBV11-1 and TRBJ2-2; 8 bases are a match to TRBD1. With 4 bases clipped from V and 4 bases from J, the junction kept 8 bases outside the gene matches. The length of the CDR3 is 16 residues. Germline-derived CDR1 and CDR2 are SGHAT and FQDESV (reference sequence). The CDR3 nucleotides read TGTGCCAGCAGCTACGACAGGGGTGTAGGCACCGGGGAGCTGTTTTTT. This sequence encodes CASSYDRGVGTGELFF. The full variable domain, completed using reference TRBV11-1 and TRBJ2-2, is EAEVAQSPRYKITEKSQAVAFWCDPISGHATLYWYRQILGQGPELLVQFQDESVVDDSQLPKDRFSAERLKGVDSTLKIQPAELGDSAMYLCASSYDRGVGTGELFFGEGSRLTVL.

The table lists this clonotype with a few counts. The DNA of the CDR3 is TGTGCCAGCAGCCACCTCGGCGGGTGGGGGTGGGCCTACGAGCAGTACTTC. This encodes CASSHLGGWGWAYEQYF. This chain connects TRBV5-6 to TRBJ2-7, with D possibly called TRBD1 or TRBD2 (5 bases each). In germline, CDR1 is SGHDT, CDR2 YYEEEE. The length of the CDR3 is 17 residues. V was shortened by 4 bases and J by 2 bases, with 22 bases between the two germline ends.